Sequencing of this TCR beta chain was carried out in a study of T-cell reconstitution after alpha-beta-depleted transplantation in children (dated by TCRdb to the mid-2010s). About the study as a whole: Using TCR repertoire profiling, the study quantitatively followed how T-cell immune reconstitution unfolded in children after TCRalphabeta/CD19-depleted allogeneic hematopoietic cell transplantation.

The sample's treatment or condition, from its label and the paper: allogeneic hematopoietic cell transplantation with graft depleted of TCRalphabeta T cells and CD19 B cells. TCRalphabeta/CD19-depleted allogeneic hematopoietic cell grafts were given to the transplant recipients, all of whom were children. Libraries were built with PCR. For sequencing, an Illumina HiSeq 2500 was employed. To normalize quantification of the TCRbeta repertoire, the TCR libraries were built with molecular barcoding that relied on unique molecular identifiers. TCRdb passed the public sequencing reads through fastp at Q25 and MiXCR, retaining productive beta sequences. Under each unique CDR3 protein, matching rows form one entry showing the most common genes and DNA. For this sample the table gives 600,000 or so distinct CDR3 sequences, of which about 23% were detected only once. Jointly, the top ten make up 13% to 15% of the sample.

Per the germline V gene, ENHRY is the CDR1 and SYGVKD is the CDR2. Counted from cysteine to phenylalanine, this CDR3 has 15 amino acids. Left in the record is the CDR3 DNA by itself, 45 bases read in frame from the first base. V is pared back by 6 bases and J by 4 bases, with 16 bases lying between the germline termini. This clonotype was recorded a few times. Which antigen it targets is not known. Base qualities are not provided; no much larger clone lies one nucleotide away. Broad study findings and their caveats: In some patients, the high TCRbeta diversity seen at day 60 was put down to recipient T cells and intrathymic progenitors that had survived conditioning. The apparently early alphabetaT-cell count recovery about two months after transplant was reportedly dependent on only several hundred rapidly expanded clones derived from non-depleted graft cells. Over subsequent months, a decline in hyperexpanded clone frequencies was noted, and after one year, T-cell counts and TCRbeta diversity were mostly ascribed to newly produced T cells.

The V and J genes are TRBV10-3 and TRBJ2-1; the D gene identity is not certain. The TCR originated in a boy under two years old who had a stem cell transplant for acute myeloid leukemia, so the T cells may come from the graft donor. Sequenced material: PBMCs, mostly from graft donor cells, taken 360 days after TCRalphabeta/CD19-depleted stem cell transplant. The CDR3 region has the sequence CAISRINDGYNEQFF. The DNA is TGTGCCATCAGCCGTATAAACGACGGTTACAATGAGCAGTTCTTC.